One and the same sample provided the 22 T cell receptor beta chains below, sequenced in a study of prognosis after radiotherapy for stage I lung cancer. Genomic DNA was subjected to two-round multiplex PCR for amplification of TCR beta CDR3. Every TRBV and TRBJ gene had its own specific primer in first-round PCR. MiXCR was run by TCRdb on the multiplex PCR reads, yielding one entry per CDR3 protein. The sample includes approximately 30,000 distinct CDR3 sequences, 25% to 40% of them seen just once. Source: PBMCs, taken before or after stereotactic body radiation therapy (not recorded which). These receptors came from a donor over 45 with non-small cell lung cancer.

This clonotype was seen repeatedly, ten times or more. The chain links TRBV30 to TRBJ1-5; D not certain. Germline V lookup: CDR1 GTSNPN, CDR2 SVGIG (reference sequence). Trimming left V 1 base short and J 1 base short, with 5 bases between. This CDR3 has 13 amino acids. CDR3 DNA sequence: TGTGCCTGGAGTGAAGGGAGCAATCAGCCCCAGCATTTT. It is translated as CAWSEGSNQPQHF.

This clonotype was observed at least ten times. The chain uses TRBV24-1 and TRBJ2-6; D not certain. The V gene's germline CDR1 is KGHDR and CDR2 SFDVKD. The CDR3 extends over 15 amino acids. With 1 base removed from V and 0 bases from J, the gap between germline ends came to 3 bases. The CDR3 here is CATSDFSSGANVLTF. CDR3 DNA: TGTGCCACCAGTGATTTCTCCTCTGGGGCCAACGTCCTGACTTTC.

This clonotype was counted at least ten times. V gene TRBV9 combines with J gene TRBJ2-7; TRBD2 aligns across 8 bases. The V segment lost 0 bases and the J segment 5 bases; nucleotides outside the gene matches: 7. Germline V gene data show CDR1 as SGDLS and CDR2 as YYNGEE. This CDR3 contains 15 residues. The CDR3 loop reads CASSVAGTRTDEQYF. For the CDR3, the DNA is TGTGCCAGCAGCGTAGCCGGGACTAGAACGGACGAGCAGTACTTC.

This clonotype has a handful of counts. The CDR3 DNA sequence: TGTGCCAGCAGTGTCAGACAGGAGGGTGCCTACGAGCAGTACTTC. Translated, it gives CASSVRQEGAYEQYF. J is TRBJ2-7 and V is TRBV2, with D perhaps TRBD1 or TRBD2 (6 bases each). The germline gives CDR1 SNHLY, CDR2 FYNNEI. Deletions cut 4 bases from V and 2 bases from J, with 15 bases between. CDR3 length: 15 residues.

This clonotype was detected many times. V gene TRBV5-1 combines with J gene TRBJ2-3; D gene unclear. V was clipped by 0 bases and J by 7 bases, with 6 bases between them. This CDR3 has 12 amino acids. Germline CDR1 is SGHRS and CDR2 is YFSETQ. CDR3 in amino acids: CASSLDVYTQYF. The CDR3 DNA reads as TGCGCCAGCAGCTTGGACGTCTATACGCAGTATTTT.

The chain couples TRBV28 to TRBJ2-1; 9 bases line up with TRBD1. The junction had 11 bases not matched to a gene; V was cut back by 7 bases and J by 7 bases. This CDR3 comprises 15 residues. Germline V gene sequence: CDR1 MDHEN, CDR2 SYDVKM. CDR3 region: CASTPDRGKNNEQFF. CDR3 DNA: TGTGCCAGCACCCCGGACAGGGGAAAAAATAATGAGCAGTTCTTC.

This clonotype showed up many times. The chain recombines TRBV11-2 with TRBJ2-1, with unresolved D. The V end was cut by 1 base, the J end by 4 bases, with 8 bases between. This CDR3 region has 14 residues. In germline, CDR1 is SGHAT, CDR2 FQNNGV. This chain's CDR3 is CASSLATIYNEQFF. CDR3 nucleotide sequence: TGTGCCAGCAGCTTAGCTACTATTTACAATGAGCAGTTCTTC.

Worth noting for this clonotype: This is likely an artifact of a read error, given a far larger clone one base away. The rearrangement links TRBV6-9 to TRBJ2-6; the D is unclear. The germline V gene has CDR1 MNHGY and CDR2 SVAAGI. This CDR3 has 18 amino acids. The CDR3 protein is CARSSSIWPVSGANVLTF. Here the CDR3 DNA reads TGTGCCAGAAGTTCTTCGATCTGGCCCGTCTCTGGGGCCAACGTCCTGACTTTC.

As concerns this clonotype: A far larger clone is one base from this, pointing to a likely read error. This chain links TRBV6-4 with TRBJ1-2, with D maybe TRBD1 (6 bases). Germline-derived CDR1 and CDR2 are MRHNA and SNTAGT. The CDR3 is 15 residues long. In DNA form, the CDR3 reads TGTGCCAGCAGTGAAGCAGGTGGCAGGGGCCGTGGCAACACCTTC. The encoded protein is CASSEAGGRGRGNTF.

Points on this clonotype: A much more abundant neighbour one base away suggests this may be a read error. In DNA form, the CDR3 reads TGTGCCAGCGGGGGACACCACAGGGATAATGAAAAACTGTTTTTT. Translation gives CASGGHHRDNEKLFF. The rearrangement uses TRBV6-4 and TRBJ1-4; D might be TRBD1 (6 bases). V was shortened by 8 bases and J by 4 bases, with 17 bases between the two germline ends. The CDR3 sequence is 15 residues long. Germline lookup yields CDR1 MRHNA and CDR2 SNTAGT.

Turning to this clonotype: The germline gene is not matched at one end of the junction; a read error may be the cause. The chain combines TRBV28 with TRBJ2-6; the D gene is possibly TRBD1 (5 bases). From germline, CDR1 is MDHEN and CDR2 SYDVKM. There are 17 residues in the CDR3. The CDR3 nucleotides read TGTGCCAGCAGTTACCCTGGGGCCGGCTCTGGGGCCAACGTCCTTATTTTC. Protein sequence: CASSYPGAGSGANVLIF.

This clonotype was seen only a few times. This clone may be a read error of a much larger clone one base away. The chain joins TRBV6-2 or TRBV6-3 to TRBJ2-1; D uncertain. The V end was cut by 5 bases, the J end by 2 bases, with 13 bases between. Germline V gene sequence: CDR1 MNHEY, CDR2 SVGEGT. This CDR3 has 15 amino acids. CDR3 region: CASSTVGPAYNEQFF. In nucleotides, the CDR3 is TGTGCCAGCAGTACTGTAGGGCCAGCCTACAATGAGCAGTTCTTC.

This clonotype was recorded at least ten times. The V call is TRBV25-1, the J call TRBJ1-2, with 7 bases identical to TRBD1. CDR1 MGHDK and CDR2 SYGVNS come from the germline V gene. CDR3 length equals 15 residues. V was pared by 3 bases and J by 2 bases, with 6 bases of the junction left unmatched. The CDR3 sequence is CASSDSLTGNYGYTF. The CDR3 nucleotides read TGTGCCAGCAGTGACTCCCTGACAGGGAACTATGGCTACACCTTC.

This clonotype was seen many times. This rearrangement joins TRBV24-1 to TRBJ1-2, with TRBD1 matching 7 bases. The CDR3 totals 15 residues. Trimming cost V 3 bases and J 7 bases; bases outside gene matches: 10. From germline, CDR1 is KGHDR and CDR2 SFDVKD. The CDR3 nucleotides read TGTGCCACCAGTGATAGCGACAGGGAGGGGTTTGGCTACACCTTC. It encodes CATSDSDREGFGYTF.

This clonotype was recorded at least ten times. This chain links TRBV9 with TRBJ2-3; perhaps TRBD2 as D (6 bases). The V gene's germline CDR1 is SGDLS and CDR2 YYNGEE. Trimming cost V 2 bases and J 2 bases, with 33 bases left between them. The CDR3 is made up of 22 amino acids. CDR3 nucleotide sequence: TGTGCCAGCAGCGTTCAGGCTCTAACCGGGACTGGACCTCTTAAGTCCACAGATACGCAGTATTTT. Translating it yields CASSVQALTGTGPLKSTDTQYF.

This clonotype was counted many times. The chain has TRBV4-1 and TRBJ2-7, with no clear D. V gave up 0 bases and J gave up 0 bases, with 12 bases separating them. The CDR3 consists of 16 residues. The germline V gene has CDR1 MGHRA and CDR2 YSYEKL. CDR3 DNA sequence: TGCGCCAGCAGCCAAGATGGCCAGGCCTCCTCCTACGAGCAGTACTTC. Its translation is CASSQDGQASSYEQYF.

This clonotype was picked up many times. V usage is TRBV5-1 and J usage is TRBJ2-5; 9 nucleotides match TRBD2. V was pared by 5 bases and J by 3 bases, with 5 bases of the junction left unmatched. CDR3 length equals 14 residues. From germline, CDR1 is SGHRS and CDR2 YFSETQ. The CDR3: CASRLIAGEETQYF. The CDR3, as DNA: TGCGCCAGCAGACTTATAGCGGGAGAAGAGACCCAGTACTTC.

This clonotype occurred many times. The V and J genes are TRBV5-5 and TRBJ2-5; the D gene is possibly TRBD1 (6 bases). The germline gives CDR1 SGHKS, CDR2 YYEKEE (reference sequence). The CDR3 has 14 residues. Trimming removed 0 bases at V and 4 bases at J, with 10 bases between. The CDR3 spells CASSLANRAETQYF. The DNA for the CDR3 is TGTGCCAGCAGCTTGGCTAACAGGGCAGAGACCCAGTACTTC.

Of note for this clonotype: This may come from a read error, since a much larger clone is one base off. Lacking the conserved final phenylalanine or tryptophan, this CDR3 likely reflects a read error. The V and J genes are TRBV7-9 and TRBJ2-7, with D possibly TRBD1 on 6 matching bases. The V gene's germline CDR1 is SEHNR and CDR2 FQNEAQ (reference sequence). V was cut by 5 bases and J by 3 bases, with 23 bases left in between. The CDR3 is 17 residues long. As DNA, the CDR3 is TGTGCCAGCAGCCAACCCCAAGGACAGAGGTTTTTCTACGAGCAGTACCTC. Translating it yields CASSQPQGQRFFYEQYL.

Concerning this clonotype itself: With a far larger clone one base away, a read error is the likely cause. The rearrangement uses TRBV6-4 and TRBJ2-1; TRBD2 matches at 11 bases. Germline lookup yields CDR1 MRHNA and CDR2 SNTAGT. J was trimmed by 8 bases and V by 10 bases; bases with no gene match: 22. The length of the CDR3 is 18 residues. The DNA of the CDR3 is TGTGCCACCACCCACCTCGAGACTAGCGGGGTCCTTGGAGATGAGCAGTTCTTC. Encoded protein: CATTHLETSGVLGDEQFF.

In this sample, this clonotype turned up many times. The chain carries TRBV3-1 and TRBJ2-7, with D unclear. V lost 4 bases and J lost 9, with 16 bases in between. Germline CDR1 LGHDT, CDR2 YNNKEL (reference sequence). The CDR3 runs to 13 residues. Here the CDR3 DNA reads TGTGCCAGCAGCCCTCGATCGTCGCAGATGCAGTACTTC. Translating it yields CASSPRSSQMQYF.

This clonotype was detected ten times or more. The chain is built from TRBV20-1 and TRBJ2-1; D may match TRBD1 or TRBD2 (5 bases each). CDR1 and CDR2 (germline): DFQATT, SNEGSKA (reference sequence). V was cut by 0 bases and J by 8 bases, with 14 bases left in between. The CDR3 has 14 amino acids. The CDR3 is CSARDRASRDEQFF. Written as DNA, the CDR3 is TGCAGTGCTAGAGATCGGGCTAGCAGGGATGAGCAGTTCTTC.